Listed here are 21 T cell receptor beta chains from one sample, sequenced in a study of cytomegalovirus exposure and HLA in healthy donors. Vbeta (60) and Jbeta (13) primers were used in the PCR. The method was immunoSEQ multiplex PCR; TCRdb's version includes in-frame clones alone and lacks a portion of them. Here the sample spans over 100,000 clones, 50% to 75% being singletons. The sample consisted of PBMCs. These TCRs come from a middle-aged woman in good health and CMV-seronegative.

J is TRBJ1-2 and V is TRBV6-5; 7 positions match TRBD1. The germline V gene encodes CDR1 MNHEY and CDR2 SVGAGI. The V and J ends lost 6 bases and 6 bases, in that order; junction bases with no gene match: 10. CDR3 size: 14 residues. In DNA form, the CDR3 reads TGTGCCAGCAGGAACAGGGGAATGTGGAATGGCTACACCTTC. This translates into CASRNRGMWNGYTF.

This chain joins TRBV9 and TRBJ1-2; D is uncertain. The germline V and J ends were trimmed by 7 bases and 4 bases, with 20 bases remaining between them. The CDR3 covers 15 residues. Germline values: CDR1 SGDLS, CDR2 YYNGEE. CDR3: CASGPGGSGSYGYTF. The CDR3 DNA sequence: TGTGCCAGCGGGCCGGGAGGGAGCGGGAGCTATGGCTACACCTTC.

The chain couples TRBV7-6 to TRBJ2-3; a weak D match, TRBD2 (6 bases). Germline V gene lookup returns CDR1 SGHVS and CDR2 FNYEAQ. The CDR3 spans 17 residues. V was shortened by 1 base and J by 1 base, with 15 bases between the two germline ends. The CDR3 nucleotides are TGTGCCAGCAGCTTAGTAAGAGCGGACTATCGCACAGATACGCAGTATTTT. Protein product: CASSLVRADYRTDTQYF.

This clone was counted a single time. This chain links TRBV5-1 with TRBJ2-1; 7 nucleotides align to TRBD2. Germline V gene sequence: CDR1 SGHRS, CDR2 YFSETQ. Trimming took 4 bases from V and 5 from J; bases not matched to a gene: 6. The CDR3 runs 14 residues. The DNA for the CDR3 is TGCGCCAGCAGCCCCGGGGGGACGAACAATGAGCAGTTCTTC. Its translation is CASSPGGTNNEQFF.

The V call is TRBV2, the J call TRBJ1-1, with D possibly TRBD1 on 6 matching bases. CDR1 SNHLY and CDR2 FYNNEI come from the germline V gene. Trimming removed 5 bases from V and 1 base from J, with 8 bases in between. This CDR3 has 13 amino acids. The CDR3 DNA sequence: TGTGCCAGCAGTTACAGGGAGAACACTGAAGCTTTCTTT. It encodes CASSYRENTEAFF.

V usage is TRBV30 and J usage is TRBJ1-3; 9 nucleotides match TRBD1. V lost 7 bases to trimming and J lost 2 bases; unmatched junction nucleotides: 9. The CDR3 loop spans 15 amino acids. From germline, CDR1 is GTSNPN and CDR2 SVGIG (reference sequence). The CDR3 bases are TGTGCCTCTTACACCGGGACAGGGACTGGAAACACCATATATTTT. Its protein product is CASYTGTGTGNTIYF.

This sequence joins TRBV5-6 and TRBJ2-3, with TRBD2 matching over 7 bases. Germline V gene data show CDR1 as SGHDT and CDR2 as YYEEEE. The V gene end was trimmed by 0 bases and the J gene end by 6 bases; junction bases not matched to a gene: 10. The CDR3 has 16 amino acids. CDR3 sequence: CASSLAGRELGDTQYF. The CDR3 coding sequence is TGTGCCAGCAGCTTGGCGGGGAGGGAACTAGGGGATACGCAGTATTTT.

This chain connects TRBV14 to TRBJ2-5; D might be TRBD1 (5 bases). The CDR3 has 13 residues. The ends were cut back, 5 bases at V and 2 bases at J, with 9 bases in the middle. Germline V CDR1 and CDR2: SGHDN, FVKESK. The CDR3 bases are TGTGCCAGCAGCACACGACAGCAAGAGACCCAGTACTTC. This gives the protein CASSTRQQETQYF.

The chain links TRBV7-6 to TRBJ1-5, with D maybe TRBD1 (6 bases). The ends were cut back, 5 bases at V and 3 bases at J, with 17 bases in the middle. The CDR3 totals 16 residues. CDR1 is SGHVS, CDR2 FNYEAQ, per germline. The CDR3 DNA sequence: TGTGCCAGCAGCCCATTAGCGCGGACAGTCAATCAGCCCCAGCATTTT. The encoded protein is CASSPLARTVNQPQHF.

The chain employs TRBV5-1 and TRBJ2-7; a possible D gene is TRBD1 (5 bases). CDR3 length: 18 residues. With 4 bases removed from V and 2 bases from J, the gap between germline ends came to 25 bases. The germline CDR1 and CDR2 sequences are SGHRS and YFSETQ. The DNA for the CDR3 is TGCGCCAGCAGCCCCCCCGTCCTTGATCAGGGATTTGCCTACGAGCAGTACTTC. Translated: CASSPPVLDQGFAYEQYF.

The V gene is TRBV6-6, the J gene TRBJ1-1; 8 bases fit TRBD1. Trimming took 6 bases from V and 8 from J; bases not matched to a gene: 5. The germline CDR1 and CDR2 sequences are MNHNY and SVGAGI (reference sequence). CDR3 length: 12 residues. CDR3 loop: CASSRGQGEAFF. The CDR3 coding sequence is TGTGCCAGCAGCCGAGGACAGGGAGAAGCTTTCTTT.

The chain joins TRBV19 to TRBJ2-3, with 10 bases matching TRBD1. The germline gives CDR1 LNHDA, CDR2 SQIVND (reference sequence). Trimming removed 6 bases from V and 3 bases from J; junction bases left unmatched: 9. This CDR3 spans 16 amino acids. The CDR3: CASSELPGQGTDTQYF. The CDR3 region has the DNA TGTGCCAGTAGCGAACTCCCGGGACAGGGGACAGATACGCAGTATTTT.

The gene calls are TRBV7-9 and TRBJ2-1; 8 bases fit TRBD1. J lost 4 bases, V lost 5 bases, and 4 bases had no gene match. CDR3 size: 14 residues. Germline CDR1 SEHNR, CDR2 FQNEAQ (reference sequence). In nucleotides, the CDR3 is TGTGCCAGCAGCCCGACAGGGGTTTACAATGAGCAGTTCTTC. Its protein is CASSPTGVYNEQFF.

The chain recombines TRBV25-1 with TRBJ1-1; 8 nucleotides line up with TRBD1. The trim removed 8 bases at V and 4 bases at J, leaving 9 bases unmatched. Germline CDR1 MGHDK, CDR2 SYGVNS. This CDR3 has 14 amino acids. CDR3 protein: CASGQGMVGTEAFF. The CDR3, as DNA: TGTGCCAGCGGACAGGGCATGGTGGGCACTGAAGCTTTCTTT.

The chain couples TRBV5-1 to TRBJ1-1, with D perhaps TRBD1 (5 bases). V lost 3 bases and J 8 bases, leaving 14 bases between the germline ends. The CDR3 covers 13 residues. The germline gives CDR1 SGHRS, CDR2 YFSETQ. CDR3 protein: CASSSDIGQEAFF. CDR3 in DNA: TGCGCCAGCAGCTCGGACATCGGACAAGAAGCTTTCTTT.

The rearrangement joins TRBV30 to TRBJ2-7; 10 bases map to TRBD2. The CDR3 has 16 amino acids. Trimming removed 3 bases from V and 3 bases from J; junction bases left unmatched: 11. From germline, CDR1 is GTSNPN and CDR2 SVGIG (reference sequence). CDR3 sequence: CAWRTASGGSLYEQYF. CDR3 bases: TGTGCCTGGAGGACCGCTAGCGGGGGTTCCCTCTACGAGCAGTACTTC.

The chain couples TRBV7-9 to TRBJ1-2; D is unclear. The length of the CDR3 is 14 residues. The V end lost 8 bases, the J end lost 5 bases, and 18 bases lay between the germline ends. Germline loops: CDR1 SEHNR, CDR2 FQNEAQ (reference sequence). CDR3 nucleotide sequence: TGTGCCAGCTCACCCGGACTGGGAGAGTATGGCTACACCTTC. Its translation is CASSPGLGEYGYTF.

The J gene is TRBJ2-5, the V gene TRBV25-1; TRBD2 agrees at 11 bases. Germline trimming cut 11 bases from V and 1 base from J; bases unmatched to any gene: 12. CDR3 size: 16 residues. Per the germline V gene, CDR1 is MGHDK and CDR2 is SYGVNS. CDR3 protein: CASRGPLAGAQETQYF. Here the CDR3 DNA reads TGTGCCTCCAGGGGTCCACTAGCGGGGGCCCAAGAGACCCAGTACTTC.

This sequence joins TRBV12-5 and TRBJ1-1; tentatively, D is TRBD1 (5 bases). Deletions cut 1 base from V and 4 bases from J, with 19 bases between. The germline V gene encodes CDR1 LGHNT and CDR2 FRNRAP. The CDR3 is made up of 17 amino acids. CDR3: CASGLDGHHSPVTEAFF. DNA for the CDR3: TGTGCTAGTGGTTTGGACGGACACCACTCGCCCGTCACTGAAGCTTTCTTT.

The chain links TRBV6-8 to TRBJ2-3; tentatively, D is TRBD2 (7 bases). The CDR3 consists of 16 residues. V lost 0 bases, J lost 5 bases, and 15 bases lay in between. The V gene's germline CDR1 is MNHGY and CDR2 SAAAGT. The CDR3, as DNA: TGTGCCAGCAGTTACTCAGGGGGGGCGGGCAAAGATACGCAGTATTTT. Translating gives CASSYSGGAGKDTQYF.

This clone occurred a few times. The J gene is TRBJ1-1, the V gene TRBV7-3; D ambiguous. From germline, CDR1 is SGHTA and CDR2 FQGTGA. V gave up 5 bases and J gave up 4 bases, with 11 bases separating them. The CDR3 length is 13 residues. CDR3 DNA sequence: TGTGCCAGCAGCCCTCGTCCCGGCACTGAAGCTTTCTTT. Translating gives CASSPRPGTEAFF.